These 30 T cell receptor beta chains were all obtained from the same sample, sequenced in a study of Graves' ophthalmopathy and Graves' hyperthyroidism. RNA transcripts were the template, and TCR beta CDR3 regions were amplified from them. The authors performed first-round RT-PCR with HTBI primers and then a second-round multiplex PCR. From the multiplex PCR reads, TCRdb called clonotypes with MiXCR, one entry per CDR3 protein. Among 300,000 to 400,000 distinct CDR3 sequences listed, 17% were seen once. Sequencing used peripheral blood. Receptors were obtained from an adult man with Graves' ophthalmopathy.

In this sample, this clonotype turned up many times. The genes are TRBV18 and TRBJ1-3; 7 bases match TRBD1. This CDR3 has 15 amino acids. Unmatched junction bases numbered 6, after V lost 5 bases and J lost 2 bases. Germline V gene lookup returns CDR1 KGHSH and CDR2 LQKENI. The CDR3 here is CASSSQGSPGNTIYF. CDR3 DNA sequence: TGTGCCAGCTCATCACAGGGGAGCCCTGGAAACACCATATATTTT.

The table lists this clonotype with many counts. The chain's CDR3 is CASSLADKPGETQYF. The CDR3 nucleotides are TGCGCCAGCAGCTTGGCCGACAAGCCGGGGGAGACCCAGTACTTC. The chain links TRBV5-1 to TRBJ2-5; possible D gene TRBD2, 5 bases. CDR3 length: 15 residues. Germline assignment: CDR1 SGHRS and CDR2 YFSETQ. The V end lost 0 bases, the J end lost 5 bases, and 14 bases lay between the germline ends.

This clonotype was counted ten times or more. The rearrangement joins TRBV6-5 to TRBJ1-6; D not certain. The CDR3 runs to 17 residues. With 7 bases removed from V and 0 bases from J, the gap between germline ends came to 16 bases. Germline V gene lookup returns CDR1 MNHEY and CDR2 SVGAGI. The DNA for the CDR3 is TGTGCCAGCACTTTACCCTCGGGGAGCTCCTATAATTCACCCCTCCACTTT. Its protein is CASTLPSGSSYNSPLHF.

This clonotype was counted at least ten times. The J gene is TRBJ2-7, the V gene TRBV12-3 or TRBV12-4; possible D gene TRBD1, 7 bases. The ends were cut back, 5 bases at V and 7 bases at J, with 18 bases in the middle. The length of the CDR3 is 14 residues. The CDR3 here is CASSQLEGAREQYF. CDR3 sequence (DNA): TGTGCCAGCAGTCAACTGGAGGGGGCGAGGGAGCAGTACTTC.

This clonotype showed up many times. The rearrangement links TRBV6-1 to TRBJ2-7; D remains ambiguous. This CDR3 is 13 amino acids long. The V end was cut by 4 bases, the J end by 0 bases, with 7 bases between. Germline CDR1 is MNHNS and CDR2 is SASEGT. The CDR3: CASSVGYSYEQYF. CDR3 in DNA: TGTGCCAGCAGTGTTGGCTACTCCTACGAGCAGTACTTC.

At least ten counts were recorded for this clonotype. This rearrangement joins TRBV12-3 or TRBV12-4 to TRBJ2-2; 8 bases line up with TRBD1. The CDR3 contains 13 residues. Trimming removed 6 bases from V and 8 bases from J; junction bases left unmatched: 5. CDR3 sequence: CASSQGASGELFF. CDR3 nucleotides: TGTGCCAGCAGCCAGGGGGCATCGGGGGAGCTGTTTTTT.

This clonotype was seen ten or more times. The chain joins TRBV6-1 to TRBJ2-4; TRBD2 matches at 8 bases. This CDR3 comprises 17 residues. J was trimmed by 1 base and V by 1 base; bases with no gene match: 6. Germline loops: CDR1 MNHNS, CDR2 SASEGT. The CDR3 region is CASSEVVAGMAKNIQYF. CDR3 bases: TGTGCCAGCAGTGAAGTAGTAGCGGGGATGGCCAAAAACATTCAGTACTTC.

This clonotype occurred many times. The chain carries TRBV7-9 and TRBJ2-3, with D uncertain. The germline V and J ends were trimmed by 5 bases and 0 bases, with 12 bases remaining between them. CDR3 length: 15 residues. CDR1 SEHNR and CDR2 FQNEAQ come from the germline V gene (reference sequence). CDR3 sequence: CASSTPRASTDTQYF. As DNA, the CDR3 is TGTGCCAGCAGCACCCCTAGGGCTAGCACAGATACGCAGTATTTT.

This clonotype showed up many times. For the CDR3, the DNA is TGTGCCAGCAGCCGCGGGGACACCGCGTACGAGCAGTACTTC. Amino acids: CASSRGDTAYEQYF. The rearrangement links TRBV3-1 to TRBJ2-7; either TRBD1 or TRBD2 may supply D (6 bases each). CDR3 length: 14 residues. V lost 4 bases and J lost 4, with 14 bases in between. The germline CDR1 and CDR2 sequences are LGHDT and YNNKEL (reference sequence).

The CDR3 DNA reads as TGTGCCAGCAGTCCCGGGACTAGCATTAAAGAGACCCAGTACTTC. It is translated as CASSPGTSIKETQYF. The chain carries TRBV6-1 and TRBJ2-5; 9 nucleotides agree with TRBD2. V was clipped by 5 bases and J by 3 bases; unmatched bases: 7. CDR1 is MNHNS and CDR2 is SASEGT in the germline V gene. The CDR3 consists of 15 residues.

This clonotype was observed many times. J is TRBJ1-1 and V is TRBV25-1; D ambiguous. The CDR3 length is 13 residues. Germline V gene lookup returns CDR1 MGHDK and CDR2 SYGVNS. The ends were cut back, 3 bases at V and 7 bases at J, with 12 bases in the middle. CDR3 amino acids: CASSDLPRGEAFF. Written as DNA, the CDR3 is TGTGCCAGCAGTGATCTGCCCCGGGGTGAAGCTTTCTTT.

The chain employs TRBV11-2 and TRBJ2-2; tentatively, D is TRBD2 (6 bases). The CDR3 runs 13 residues. Per germline, CDR1 SGHAT and CDR2 FQNNGV. V was shortened by 3 bases and J by 8 bases, with 10 bases between the two germline ends. The CDR3: CASSFRGKGELFF. The CDR3 nucleotides read TGTGCCAGCAGCTTCCGCGGGAAAGGGGAGCTGTTTTTT.

The CDR3, as DNA: TGTGCCAGCAGTCCAGGACATTTGGGCACCTACGAGCAGTACTTC. This gives the protein CASSPGHLGTYEQYF. The chain carries TRBV28 and TRBJ2-7; D is perhaps TRBD1 (5 bases). Per germline, CDR1 MDHEN and CDR2 SYDVKM. The CDR3 is 15 residues long. The V end was cut by 5 bases, the J end by 2 bases, with 16 bases between.

This clonotype was picked up many times. This rearrangement joins TRBV20-1 to TRBJ2-7, with 8 bases matching TRBD2. After removal of 1 base from V and 6 bases from J, the junction contained 11 bases not matched to a gene. The CDR3 runs to 15 residues. Germline values: CDR1 DFQATT, CDR2 SNEGSKA (reference sequence). CDR3 protein: CSARGLSGILFEQYF. CDR3 DNA: TGCAGTGCTAGAGGACTTAGCGGGATCTTGTTCGAGCAGTACTTC.

The V and J genes are TRBV6-1 and TRBJ1-1, with D hard to call. Looked up from germline, CDR1 is MNHNS and CDR2 is SASEGT. V was pared by 3 bases and J by 0 bases, with 8 bases between. The CDR3 has 14 residues. The CDR3 reads CASSDLFMNTEAFF. CDR3 bases: TGTGCCAGCAGTGACTTGTTCATGAACACTGAAGCTTTCTTT.

In its sample, this clonotype was seen many times. The chain has TRBV7-9 and TRBJ1-6; no clear D. V dropped 5 bases and J dropped 0 bases, with 11 bases sitting between them. Germline CDR1 reads SEHNR; CDR2 reads FQNEAQ (reference sequence). There are 16 residues in the CDR3. The CDR3 is CASSATANSYNSPLHF. The CDR3 coding sequence is TGTGCCAGCAGCGCAACAGCGAACTCCTATAATTCACCCCTCCACTTT.

At least ten counts were recorded for this clonotype. The J gene is TRBJ2-7, the V gene TRBV6-1, with D hard to call. This CDR3 is 11 amino acids long. Germline assignment: CDR1 MNHNS and CDR2 SASEGT. V was trimmed by 4 bases and J by 3 bases, leaving 4 bases between them. CDR3 loop: CASSGYYEQYF. DNA for the CDR3: TGTGCCAGCAGTGGCTACTACGAGCAGTACTTC.

This clonotype appeared a few times. This sequence joins TRBV12-3 or TRBV12-4 and TRBJ1-2; tentative D call: TRBD1 (6 bases). The CDR3 consists of 18 residues. V dropped 8 bases and J dropped 4 bases, with 29 bases sitting between them. CDR3 region: CASSPARQGTTNLYGYTF. CDR3 bases: TGTGCCAGCTCACCAGCTCGGCAGGGGACAACTAACCTCTATGGCTACACCTTC.

There are many counts of this clonotype. The chain joins TRBV20-1 to TRBJ1-5, with 7 bases aligning to TRBD1. Germline V CDR1 and CDR2: DFQATT, SNEGSKA (reference sequence). CDR3 length equals 15 residues. V lost 2 bases, J lost 0 bases, and 4 bases stayed unmatched. The chain's CDR3 is CSARRDSISNQPQHF. The CDR3 DNA sequence: TGCAGTGCTAGACGGGACAGCATTAGCAATCAGCCCCAGCATTTT.

This clonotype was detected ten times or more. The V gene is TRBV7-2, the J gene TRBJ2-4, with D possibly TRBD1 on 6 matching bases. The CDR3 covers 13 residues. The germline CDR1 and CDR2 sequences are SGHTA and FQGNSA. V was shortened by 5 bases and J by 8 bases, with 13 bases between the two germline ends. DNA of the CDR3: TGTGCCAGCAGCGACAGGATTGGAGACATTCAGTACTTC. The encoded protein is CASSDRIGDIQYF.

Ten or more counts support this clonotype. J is TRBJ2-7 and V is TRBV12-3 or TRBV12-4, with 16 bases aligning to TRBD2. The V gene end was trimmed by 5 bases and the J gene end by 2 bases; junction bases not matched to a gene: 6. This CDR3 comprises 17 residues. The CDR3 DNA follows: TGTGCCAGCAGTCTGGGACTAGCGGGAGGGCCCCCCTACGAGCAGTACTTC. Translation: CASSLGLAGGPPYEQYF.

This clonotype was recorded at least ten times. This chain connects TRBV2 to TRBJ2-7; 9 positions match TRBD2. J gave up 7 bases and V 1 base, and 8 bases lay outside the gene matches. In germline, CDR1 is SNHLY, CDR2 FYNNEI. The CDR3 is made up of 15 amino acids. The CDR3 loop reads CASSEGGRALEEQYF. The CDR3 DNA sequence: TGTGCCAGCAGTGAAGGCGGGAGGGCCTTAGAAGAGCAGTACTTC. Supplemented by reference TRBV2 and TRBJ2-7, the full variable domain reads EPEVTQTPSHQVTQMGQEVILRCVPISNHLYFYWYRQILGQKVEFLVSFYNNEISEKSEIFDDQFSVERPDGSNFTLKIRSTKLEDSAMYFCASSEGGRALEEQYFGPGTRLTVT.

This clonotype was seen repeatedly, ten times or more. The chain joins TRBV29-1 to TRBJ2-7; D gene ambiguous. V was pared by 4 bases and J by 0 bases, with 10 bases between. CDR3 size: 13 residues. CDR1 SQVTM and CDR2 ANQGSEA come from the germline V gene. CDR3 in amino acids: CSVVSFSSYEQYF. In DNA, the CDR3 is TGCAGCGTTGTCAGTTTTAGCTCCTACGAGCAGTACTTC.

This chain joins TRBV12-3 or TRBV12-4 and TRBJ2-5, with 10 bases lining up with TRBD1. Germline trimming cut 6 bases from V and 5 bases from J; bases unmatched to any gene: 6. CDR3 size: 14 residues. The CDR3 DNA is TGTGCCAGCAGGACCGGGACAGGGGTGGAGACCCAGTACTTC. The encoded protein is CASRTGTGVETQYF.

The sample holds many counts of this clonotype. This chain connects TRBV6-2 or TRBV6-3 to TRBJ2-5; weak D call: TRBD1 (6 bases). The CDR3 spans 14 residues. V dropped 5 bases and J dropped 2 bases, with 12 bases sitting between them. Germline V lookup: CDR1 MNHEY, CDR2 SVGEGT. As DNA, the CDR3 is TGTGCCAGCAGTGTTAACACAGGGCAAGAGACCCAGTACTTC. It translates to CASSVNTGQETQYF.

There are many counts of this clonotype. The chain joins TRBV4-3 to TRBJ1-5; D may be TRBD1 (6 bases). CDR3 length equals 16 residues. Trimming took off 0 bases at V and 5 bases at J, with 14 bases between the two ends. Germline values: CDR1 LGHNA, CDR2 YSLEER. In nucleotides, the CDR3 is TGCGCCAGCAGCCAAGAAGGGGTGGGGGCGCATCAGCCCCAGCATTTT. Its translation is CASSQEGVGAHQPQHF.

There are many counts of this clonotype. This rearrangement joins TRBV20-1 to TRBJ2-2; D is uncertain. Trimming removed 2 bases from V and 0 bases from J, with 16 bases in between. The CDR3 covers 17 residues. Germline V gives CDR1 DFQATT, CDR2 SNEGSKA (reference sequence). The CDR3 protein is CSARSPPSESNTGELFF. In nucleotides, the CDR3 is TGCAGTGCTAGATCTCCCCCAAGCGAATCGAACACCGGGGAGCTGTTTTTT.

In this sample, this clonotype turned up many times. The chain combines TRBV6-5 with TRBJ1-2; D gene ambiguous. Trimming shortened V by 6 bases and J by 7 bases, and 12 bases separated the two germline ends. This CDR3 spans 12 amino acids. The germline V gene has CDR1 MNHEY and CDR2 SVGAGI. This CDR3 reads CASRAPGTGYTF. The CDR3 DNA is TGTGCCAGCAGGGCCCCGGGAACTGGCTACACCTTC.

CDR3 nucleotide sequence: TGTGCCAGCAGTTACGGGCAGCGGGAGATAAACGAGCAGTACTTC. Its translation: CASSYGQREINEQYF. J is TRBJ2-7 and V is TRBV11-2; 8 positions agree with TRBD2. Germline CDR1 reads SGHAT; CDR2 reads FQNNGV. The CDR3 length is 15 residues. J gave up 5 bases and V 6 bases, and 12 bases lay outside the gene matches.

The sample holds many counts of this clonotype. This chain connects TRBV20-1 to TRBJ2-7; 9 bases match TRBD2. Germline CDR1 DFQATT, CDR2 SNEGSKA (reference sequence). The CDR3 consists of 14 residues. V lost 6 bases, J lost 2 bases, and 8 bases stayed unmatched. The CDR3 reads CSATTSGPTYEQYF. The CDR3 DNA sequence: TGCAGTGCCACGACTAGCGGACCAACCTACGAGCAGTACTTC.